This entry is about one TCR beta chain. These data come from a study of T cell changes during pregnancy in multiple sclerosis. Measured with immunoSEQ multiplex PCR; TCRdb has only the in-frame clones, and not every one. The data contain 57,000 or so clones, approximately 90% of them seen just once; the ten biggest clones take up about 1.5%. Trimming stripped 1 base from V and 1 base from J, with 10 bases between. Germline V gene sequence: CDR1 KGHSH, CDR2 LQKENI. The CDR3 loop spans 15 amino acids. The sequence derives from a female donor with multiple sclerosis, enrolled in a pregnancy study. The input for sequencing was peripheral blood, taken in the second trimester of pregnancy. The rearrangement joins TRBV18 to TRBJ2-5; TRBD1 might be the D (5 bases). CDR3 protein: CASSPQTAFQETQYF. In DNA form, the CDR3 reads TGTGCCAGCTCACCACAGACAGCCTTCCAAGAGACCCAGTACTTC.